These 31 T cell receptor beta chains originate from one sample sequenced in a study of spatial heterogeneity in lung cancer. TCRdb re-analysed the 5' RACE reads in MiXCR, keeping a single row per CDR3 protein. Among around 110,000 distinct CDR3 sequences listed, more than 10% were seen once. Time point described: blood at routine non-recurrence follow-up after resection. Frozen PBMC, nontumor lung or tumor provided whole RNA, which was sequenced unsorted. The source material was PBMCs, sampled at follow-up. The receptors here all came from a male donor with early-stage non-small cell lung cancer.

This clonotype came up once. V is TRBV12-3 or TRBV12-4 and J is TRBJ1-3, with D possibly being TRBD1 (6 bases). This CDR3 contains 14 residues. Trimming removed 2 bases at V and 6 bases at J, with 11 bases between. In nucleotides, the CDR3 is TGTGCCAGCAGTTTACCACAGGGAGCAAACACCATATATTTT. It yields the protein CASSLPQGANTIYF.

The V call is TRBV12-3 or TRBV12-4, the J call TRBJ1-4, with no clear D. The CDR3 loop spans 15 amino acids. The ends were cut back, 4 bases at V and 7 bases at J, with 16 bases in the middle. The CDR3 bases are TGTGCCAGCAGTTCCGGCCAGATATCGTCTGAAAAACTGTTTTTT. This sequence encodes CASSSGQISSEKLFF.

This clonotype appeared many times. The chain combines TRBV5-4 with TRBJ1-1, with 9 positions matching TRBD1. Germline CDR1 and CDR2: SGHNT and YYREEE (reference sequence). Trimming at V came to 4 bases and at J to 6 bases, leaving 10 bases not matched to a gene. The CDR3 covers 15 residues. The CDR3 region has the DNA TGTGCCAGCAGCAGAATACAGGGGGCCTGGGCTGAAGCTTTCTTT. It specifies CASSRIQGAWAEAFF.

This clonotype was seen many times. This chain joins TRBV29-1 and TRBJ1-5; the match to TRBD1 covers 7 bases. V lost 4 bases to trimming and J lost 4 bases; unmatched junction nucleotides: 4. Germline lookup yields CDR1 SQVTM and CDR2 ANQGSEA. The CDR3 spans 13 residues. CDR3 coding DNA: TGCAGCGTTGGGGGGACAGTAAATCAGCCCCAGCATTTT. It codes for CSVGGTVNQPQHF.

The chain links TRBV2 to TRBJ1-2; perhaps TRBD1 as D (6 bases). The CDR3 is made up of 14 amino acids. Between the trimmed V and J ends, which lost 7 bases and 8 bases, there was a span of 20 bases. From germline, CDR1 is SNHLY and CDR2 FYNNEI. CDR3 sequence reads: CASILSSHRDGYTF. As DNA, the CDR3 is TGTGCCAGCATCCTTTCTTCCCACAGGGACGGCTACACCTTC. The complete variable domain, with remaining parts taken from reference TRBV2 and TRBJ1-2, reads EPEVTQTPSHQVTQMGQEVILRCVPISNHLYFYWYRQILGQKVEFLVSFYNNEISEKSEIFDDQFSVERPDGSNFTLKIRSTKLEDSAMYFCASILSSHRDGYTFGSGTRLTVV.

The rearrangement uses TRBV7-8 and TRBJ2-3; 13 positions agree with TRBD2. V was clipped by 1 base and J by 2 bases; unmatched bases: 3. The CDR3 spans 17 residues. The germline gives CDR1 SGHVS, CDR2 FQNEAQ. CDR3 sequence reads: CASSLVGLAGTTDTQYF. The CDR3, as DNA: TGTGCCAGCAGCTTAGTGGGACTAGCGGGGACCACAGATACGCAGTATTTT.

This clonotype was picked up many times. This chain connects TRBV29-1 to TRBJ1-5; the D is unclear. Germline CDR1 reads SQVTM; CDR2 reads ANQGSEA. Trimming removed 7 bases from V and 5 bases from J, with 6 bases in between. The CDR3 consists of 10 residues. CDR3 in amino acids: CSATHQPQHF. For the CDR3, the DNA is TGCAGCGCCACCCATCAGCCCCAGCATTTT.

CDR3 sequence (DNA): TGTGCCAGCAGGCCAACTCAGGGCTATGGCTACACCTTC. This translates into CASRPTQGYGYTF. The chain is built from TRBV6-5 and TRBJ1-2; D is possibly TRBD1 (5 bases). Looked up from germline, CDR1 is MNHEY and CDR2 is SVGAGI. The V end was cut by 6 bases, the J end by 4 bases, with 12 bases between. The CDR3 runs 13 residues.

This clonotype showed up just a few times. The rearrangement joins TRBV20-1 to TRBJ1-1; D call uncertain. The germline V and J ends were trimmed by 6 bases and 2 bases, with 16 bases remaining between them. Germline V lookup: CDR1 DFQATT, CDR2 SNEGSKA (reference sequence). The CDR3 extends over 14 amino acids. DNA of the CDR3: TGCAGTGCCGCACGGCAGGCAGGAAACACTGAAGCTTTCTTT. Its translation: CSAARQAGNTEAFF.

The genes are TRBV6-5 and TRBJ1-2; TRBD1 agrees at 9 bases. This CDR3 is built from 15 residues. V shed 5 bases and J 4 bases; nucleotides not matched to a gene: 8. The V gene's germline CDR1 is MNHEY and CDR2 SVGAGI. The CDR3 sequence: CASSPGQGYGYGYTF. The CDR3 region has the DNA TGTGCCAGCAGTCCCGGACAGGGGTACGGCTATGGCTACACCTTC.

This clonotype occurred many times. CDR3 DNA sequence: TGTGCCAGCAGTTTAGGGACAGCCGTAATTGTCTACACCTTC. The encoded protein is CASSLGTAVIVYTF. The genes are TRBV28 and TRBJ1-2; 7 positions agree with TRBD1. Trimming took 2 bases from V and 10 from J; bases not matched to a gene: 10. Per the germline V gene, CDR1 is MDHEN and CDR2 is SYDVKM. The CDR3 has 14 amino acids.

The chain recombines TRBV10-2 with TRBJ2-2, with D tentatively TRBD1 (6 bases). The ends were cut back, 6 bases at V and 1 base at J, with 18 bases in the middle. There are 17 residues in the CDR3. From germline, CDR1 is WSHSY and CDR2 SAAADI. This CDR3 is CASSDRTVQGNTGELFF. The CDR3 nucleotides are TGCGCCAGCAGCGATAGAACAGTACAGGGGAACACCGGGGAGCTGTTTTTT.

This sequence joins TRBV3-1 and TRBJ1-1; the match to TRBD1 covers 8 bases. This CDR3 contains 14 residues. Germline V gene data show CDR1 as LGHDT and CDR2 as YNNKEL (reference sequence). V dropped 6 bases and J dropped 4; count of bases not matched to a gene: 7. The CDR3 nucleotides are TGTGCCAGCAGTGCTGGACAGGGAGGCACTGAAGCTTTCTTT. This translates into CASSAGQGGTEAFF.

The V call is TRBV11-2, the J call TRBJ2-3; TRBD1 might be the D (5 bases). CDR1 SGHAT and CDR2 FQNNGV come from the germline V gene. V gave up 1 base and J gave up 1 base, with 9 bases separating them. This CDR3 is built from 15 residues. Here the CDR3 reads CASSLGGRGTDTQYF. Here the CDR3 DNA reads TGTGCCAGCAGCTTAGGGGGCCGGGGCACAGATACGCAGTATTTT. Combining the CDR3 with reference TRBV11-2 and TRBJ2-3 gives the whole variable domain EAGVAQSPRYKIIEKRQSVAFWCNPISGHATLYWYQQILGQGPKLLIQFQNNGVVDDSQLPKDRFSAERLKGVDSTLKIQPAKLEDSAVYLCASSLGGRGTDTQYFGPGTRLTVL.

V usage is TRBV4-3 and J usage is TRBJ1-1; weak D call: TRBD1 (5 bases). This CDR3 has 15 residues. The germline V and J ends were trimmed by 1 base and 3 bases, with 12 bases remaining between them. Looked up from germline, CDR1 is LGHNA and CDR2 is YSLEER. DNA of the CDR3: TGCGCCAGCAGCCAAGGCACAGGAATAGACACTGAAGCTTTCTTT. Translation gives CASSQGTGIDTEAFF.

The gene calls are TRBV7-2 and TRBJ1-6, with D hard to call. The V end was cut by 1 base, the J end by 6 bases, with 4 bases between. Germline V lookup: CDR1 SGHTA, CDR2 FQGNSA. This CDR3 is 13 amino acids long. The CDR3 coding sequence is TGTGCCAGCAGCTTAGGGGGTAATTCACCCCTCCACTTT. It yields the protein CASSLGGNSPLHF.

This clonotype came up a few times. The chain joins TRBV2 to TRBJ2-1, with D hard to call. Germline V CDR1 and CDR2: SNHLY, FYNNEI. Trimming took off 2 bases at V and 10 bases at J, with 12 bases between the two ends. CDR3 length equals 13 residues. The CDR3 DNA sequence: TGTGCCAGCAGTGAACGGAGCAACTCAGAGCAGTTCTTC. As protein: CASSERSNSEQFF.

V is TRBV20-1 and J is TRBJ2-7; possibly TRBD2 for D (5 bases). V was clipped by 7 bases and J by 5 bases, with 15 bases between them. This CDR3 has 12 residues. CDR1 is DFQATT and CDR2 is SNEGSKA in the germline V gene (reference sequence). The CDR3: CSVAPGINEQYF. In DNA, the CDR3 is TGCAGTGTGGCCCCGGGGATAAACGAGCAGTACTTC.

The J gene is TRBJ2-7, the V gene TRBV25-1; TRBD1 matches at 9 bases. The germline V gene encodes CDR1 MGHDK and CDR2 SYGVNS. V was clipped by 6 bases and J by 4 bases; unmatched bases: 4. The CDR3 is 13 amino acids. CDR3 region: CASRGQGWYEQYF. The CDR3 DNA follows: TGTGCCAGCAGAGGACAGGGGTGGTACGAGCAGTACTTC.

This clonotype occurred many times. The chain joins TRBV4-3 to TRBJ1-4; weak D call: TRBD1 (6 bases). This CDR3 is 15 amino acids long. CDR1 is LGHNA and CDR2 is YSLEER in the germline V gene. Trimming took 3 bases from V and 7 from J, leaving 15 bases between them. In nucleotides, the CDR3 is TGCGCCAGCAGCCATGTACAGGGAGGAAGTGAAAAACTGTTTTTT. It yields the protein CASSHVQGGSEKLFF.

The table lists this clonotype with many counts. The chain employs TRBV29-1 and TRBJ2-5; TRBD1 aligns across 10 bases. Germline V lookup: CDR1 SQVTM, CDR2 ANQGSEA. Trimming cost V 6 bases and J 5 bases; bases outside gene matches: 6. The CDR3 contains 13 residues. CDR3 sequence (DNA): TGCAGCGTAGGACAGGGGGGCTCGGAGACCCAGTACTTC. This sequence encodes CSVGQGGSETQYF.

In its sample, this clonotype was seen many times. The chain joins TRBV12-3 or TRBV12-4 to TRBJ2-1; a weak D match, TRBD2 (6 bases). The CDR3 has 13 residues. The germline V and J ends were trimmed by 4 bases and 7 bases, with 11 bases remaining between them. Written as DNA, the CDR3 is TGTGCCAGCAGTTCGACTAGTCTTAATGAGCAGTTCTTC. This codes for CASSSTSLNEQFF.

The V and J genes are TRBV21-1 and TRBJ2-7. TRBV21-1 is reported as a pseudogene. CDR3 length equals 17 residues. CDR3 coding DNA: TGTGCCAGCAGCAAAGACGTTCAGACATGTAGCTCCTACGAGCAGTACTTC. Translated, it gives CASSKDVQTCSSYEQYF.

There are a few counts of this clonotype. J is TRBJ2-7 and V is TRBV24-1, with D unresolved. This CDR3 is built from 13 residues. Looked up from germline, CDR1 is KGHDR and CDR2 is SFDVKD. The V gene lost 4 bases and the J gene lost 0 bases, with 6 bases spanning the gap. CDR3 protein: CATSDSISYEQYF. The DNA for the CDR3 is TGTGCCACCAGTGACTCAATCTCCTACGAGCAGTACTTC.

This clonotype was counted ten times or more. The genes are TRBV4-2 and TRBJ2-5, with D perhaps TRBD2 (5 bases). This CDR3 spans 14 amino acids. Deletions cut 1 base from V and 1 base from J, with 7 bases between. Per the germline V gene, CDR1 is LGHNA and CDR2 is YNFKEQ. The CDR3 loop is CASSQVEVQETQYF. DNA for the CDR3: TGTGCCAGCAGCCAAGTGGAGGTCCAAGAGACCCAGTACTTC.

This clonotype was seen only a few times. CDR3: CSAPPGQGFSYEQYF. The CDR3, as DNA: TGCAGTGCGCCGCCGGGACAGGGATTCTCCTACGAGCAGTACTTC. The chain uses TRBV20-1 and TRBJ2-7, with 9 bases aligning to TRBD1. Trimming took 6 bases from V and 0 from J; bases not matched to a gene: 9. The CDR3 is 15 amino acids. Per germline, CDR1 DFQATT and CDR2 SNEGSKA (reference sequence).

Ten or more counts support this clonotype. CDR3 bases: TGTGCCAGCAGCTTAAGGGGGGCCAGCGAAGCTTTCTTT. It codes for CASSLRGASEAFF. V and J are TRBV7-3 and TRBJ1-1; possibly TRBD1 for D (6 bases). This CDR3 spans 13 amino acids. Germline lookup yields CDR1 SGHTA and CDR2 FQGTGA. Trimming left V 1 base short and J 8 bases short, with 11 bases between.

This clonotype was seen more than once but under ten times. The chain recombines TRBV2 with TRBJ1-4; no clear D gene. Trimming cost V 3 bases and J 3 bases, with 11 bases left between them. The CDR3 runs 15 residues. CDR1 is SNHLY and CDR2 is FYNNEI in the germline V gene. CDR3 sequence reads: CASSDSPNPNEKLFF. CDR3 nucleotide sequence: TGTGCCAGCAGTGATTCGCCCAATCCTAATGAAAAACTGTTTTTT.

This clonotype occurred many times. The chain has TRBV29-1 and TRBJ1-5, with TRBD1 identical over 7 bases. The CDR3 runs 13 residues. The junction had 7 bases not matched to a gene; V was cut back by 6 bases and J by 5 bases. Germline CDR1 and CDR2: SQVTM and ANQGSEA. CDR3 nucleotides: TGCAGCGTCCGACAGGGCGGGGATCAGCCCCAGCATTTT. Its translation is CSVRQGGDQPQHF.

This clonotype was found a few times. The V and J genes are TRBV30 and TRBJ1-5; 10 bases map to TRBD1. The CDR3 runs 15 residues. J lost 6 bases, V lost 2 bases, and 7 bases had no gene match. Germline V lookup: CDR1 GTSNPN, CDR2 SVGIG (reference sequence). CDR3 amino acids: CAWSFPGTGVQPQHF. CDR3 nucleotide sequence: TGTGCCTGGAGTTTTCCCGGGACAGGGGTTCAGCCCCAGCATTTT.

This clonotype was recorded a few times. V usage is TRBV2 and J usage is TRBJ1-5; possible D gene TRBD1, 5 bases. V lost 7 bases, J lost 6 bases, and 16 bases lay in between. CDR3 length: 14 amino acids. Germline CDR1 and CDR2: SNHLY and FYNNEI. This chain's CDR3 is CASTDRGPFQPQHF. In DNA, the CDR3 is TGTGCCAGCACAGACAGAGGGCCCTTTCAGCCCCAGCATTTT.